One sample yielded the 8 T cell receptor beta chains listed below, sequenced in a study of long-term antiretroviral therapy in people with HIV. The authors ran the immunoSEQ assay, v3.0, at survey level. TCRdb keeps only in-frame clones here, not all; method: immunoSEQ multiplex PCR. Of roughly 9,100 clones detected, roughly three quarters appear once; the ten largest clones hold 20% to 25%. This specimen was unsorted PBMCs, taken 1.8 years before starting antiretroviral therapy. Receptor source: a man aged 40-49 years with HIV.

The chain has TRBV4-1 and TRBJ2-7; no reliable D call. This CDR3 is built from 15 residues. The ends were cut back, 0 bases at V and 4 bases at J, with 13 bases in the middle. Germline V gives CDR1 MGHRA, CDR2 YSYEKL. CDR3 residues: CASSQDRAVRYEQYF. In DNA, the CDR3 is TGCGCCAGCAGCCAAGATAGGGCGGTTCGGTACGAGCAGTACTTC.

J is TRBJ1-5 and V is TRBV6-1; D ambiguous. The CDR3 loop spans 14 amino acids. V was cut by 2 bases and J by 6 bases, with 11 bases left in between. Germline-derived CDR1 and CDR2 are MNHNS and SASEGT. CDR3 loop: CASSELRAGQPQHF. CDR3 DNA sequence: TGTGCCAGCAGTGAACTGCGGGCCGGTCAGCCCCAGCATTTT.

J is TRBJ2-7 and V is TRBV6-4; the D call may be TRBD1 or TRBD2 (7 bases each). Trimming shortened V by 5 bases and J by 2 bases, and 19 bases separated the two germline ends. The length of the CDR3 is 16 residues. The V gene's germline CDR1 is MRHNA and CDR2 SNTAGT. This chain's CDR3 is CASSPSGGGQTYEQYF. The DNA of the CDR3 is TGTGCCAGCAGTCCCTCAGGGGGGGGGCAGACCTACGAGCAGTACTTC.

This clone was observed a few times. The chain recombines TRBV7-8 with TRBJ2-7, with D uncertain. Germline loops: CDR1 SGHVS, CDR2 FQNEAQ. This CDR3 has 17 amino acids. V was clipped by 1 base and J by 0 bases, with 16 bases between them. The CDR3 spells CASSLEMAEPGSYEQYF. CDR3 coding DNA: TGTGCCAGCAGCTTAGAGATGGCCGAACCCGGCTCCTACGAGCAGTACTTC. Complete variable domain (other parts from reference TRBV7-8 and TRBJ2-7): GAGVSQSPRYKVAKRGQDVALRCDPISGHVSLFWYQQALGQGPEFLTYFQNEAQLDKSGLPSDRFFAERPEGSVSTLKIQRTQQEDSAVYLCASSLEMAEPGSYEQYFGPGTRLTVT.

This clone was counted a few times. V is TRBV14 and J is TRBJ2-7; D might be TRBD1 (5 bases). Germline CDR1 is SGHDN and CDR2 is FVKESK. Trimming took off 4 bases at V and 3 bases at J, with 10 bases between the two ends. This CDR3 has 13 amino acids. In DNA form, the CDR3 reads TGTGCCAGCAGCCGCCTCGACAGCTACGAGCAGTACTTC. Translating it yields CASSRLDSYEQYF.

In DNA form, the CDR3 reads TGTGCCATCAGTGAGTCGGCGGGCACTGAAGCTTTCTTT. Translation: CAISESAGTEAFF. The chain combines TRBV10-3 with TRBJ1-1; no clear D gene. V lost 0 bases and J lost 4, with 6 bases in between. Per the germline V gene, CDR1 is ENHRY and CDR2 is SYGVKD. The CDR3 runs to 13 residues.

The chain joins TRBV2 to TRBJ1-6, with a weak D call TRBD1 (5 bases). V lost 2 bases, J lost 8 bases, and 13 bases lay in between. The CDR3 sequence is 15 residues long. Germline V CDR1 and CDR2: SNHLY, FYNNEI. CDR3 sequence (DNA): TGTGCCAGCAGTGAACACCGACAGCTGGATTCACCCCTCCACTTT. Translating it yields CASSEHRQLDSPLHF. The variable domain in full, completed from reference TRBV2 and TRBJ1-6, reads EPEVTQTPSHQVTQMGQEVILRCVPISNHLYFYWYRQILGQKVEFLVSFYNNEISEKSEIFDDQFSVERPDGSNFTLKIRSTKLEDSAMYFCASSEHRQLDSPLHFGNGTRLTVT.

The chain joins TRBV2 to TRBJ2-2; D perhaps matches TRBD1 (6 bases). The V gene's germline CDR1 is SNHLY and CDR2 FYNNEI. The CDR3 is 14 residues long. With 6 bases removed from V and 3 bases from J, the gap between germline ends came to 11 bases. The CDR3 loop reads CASRLTGHTGELFF. For the CDR3, the DNA is TGTGCCAGCAGACTCACAGGGCACACCGGGGAGCTGTTTTTT. The entire variable domain, with the rest obtained from reference TRBV2 and TRBJ2-2, is as follows: EPEVTQTPSHQVTQMGQEVILRCVPISNHLYFYWYRQILGQKVEFLVSFYNNEISEKSEIFDDQFSVERPDGSNFTLKIRSTKLEDSAMYFCASRLTGHTGELFFGEGSRLTVL.